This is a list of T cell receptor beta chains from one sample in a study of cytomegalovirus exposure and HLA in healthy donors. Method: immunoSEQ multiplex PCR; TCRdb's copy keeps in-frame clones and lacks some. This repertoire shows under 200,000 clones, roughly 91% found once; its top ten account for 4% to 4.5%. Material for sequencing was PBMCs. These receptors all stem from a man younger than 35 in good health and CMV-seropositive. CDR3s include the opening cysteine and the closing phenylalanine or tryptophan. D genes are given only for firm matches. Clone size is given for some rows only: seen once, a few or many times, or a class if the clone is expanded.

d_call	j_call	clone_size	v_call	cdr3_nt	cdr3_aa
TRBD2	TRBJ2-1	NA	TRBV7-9	TGTGCCAGCAGTTATAGCGGGTCCCGTAACAATGAGCAGTTCTTC	CASSYSGSRNNEQFF
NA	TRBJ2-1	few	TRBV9	TGTGCCAGCAGCGTAGAGCACTACCATGGGAATGAGCAGTTCTTC	CASSVEHYHGNEQFF
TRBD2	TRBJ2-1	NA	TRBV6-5	TGTGCCAGCAGTTACGGACTAGCGGCCTACAATGAGCAGTTCTTC	CASSYGLAAYNEQFF
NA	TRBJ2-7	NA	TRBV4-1	TGCGCCAGCAGCCAGAGGGAGGGGGACTACGAGCAGTACTTC	CASSQREGDYEQYF
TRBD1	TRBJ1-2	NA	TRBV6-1	TGTGCCAGCAGTGTAAGACAGGGGGCCTACACTATCGGCTACACCTTC	CASSVRQGAYTIGYTF
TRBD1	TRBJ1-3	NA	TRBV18	TGTGCCAGCTCACCTCTGACAGGGGGATCTGGAAACACCATATATTTT	CASSPLTGGSGNTIYF
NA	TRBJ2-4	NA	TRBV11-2	TGTGCCAGCAGCTCCCCGGGACTTGCGTTAAACATTCAGTACTTC	CASSSPGLALNIQYF
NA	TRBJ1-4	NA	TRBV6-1	TGTGCCAGCAGTGAAGCATACCCTCCTAAACATGAAAAACTGTTTTTT	CASSEAYPPKHEKLFF
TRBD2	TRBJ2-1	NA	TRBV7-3	TGTGCCAGCAGCTTCAAGGTAGCGGGATACGATGAGCAGTTCTTC	CASSFKVAGYDEQFF
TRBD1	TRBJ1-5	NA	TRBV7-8	TGTGCCAGCAGCTACGAGGGACAGGGTGTTAATCAGCCCCAGCATTTT	CASSYEGQGVNQPQHF
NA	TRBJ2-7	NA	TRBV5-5	TGTGCCAGCAGCTTGGAGGCAGCGCGAGGATACGAGCAGTACTTC	CASSLEAARGYEQYF
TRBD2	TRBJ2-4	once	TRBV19	TGTGCTAAAGTACTAGCGAATAACAAAAACATTCAGTACTTC	CAKVLANNKNIQYF
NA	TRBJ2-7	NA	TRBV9	TGTGCCAGCAGCGTAGAAGGAGGGTCATACGAGCAGTACTTC	CASSVEGGSYEQYF
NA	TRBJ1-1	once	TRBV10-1	TGCGCCAGCAGTGAGTCTTCCAGGGGTGAAGCTTTCTTT	CASSESSRGEAFF
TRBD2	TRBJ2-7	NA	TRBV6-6	TGTGCCAGCAGTCTAGCGGGAGGATCCTACGAGCAGTACTTC	CASSLAGGSYEQYF
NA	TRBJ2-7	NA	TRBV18	TGTGCCAGCTCACCCCCCGGCGGGCTATCCTACGAGCAGTACTTC	CASSPPGGLSYEQYF
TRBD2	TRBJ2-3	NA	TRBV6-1	TGTGCCAGCAGTGATCCAGCGGGACTAATAACAGATACGCAGTATTTT	CASSDPAGLITDTQYF
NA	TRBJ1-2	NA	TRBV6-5	TGTGCCAGCAGTTACAATGGCAGGGCCGGAGACTATGGCTACACCTTC	CASSYNGRAGDYGYTF
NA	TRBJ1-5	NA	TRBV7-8	TGTGCCAGCAGTCGAGACAGGAGCAATCAGCCCCAGCATTTT	CASSRDRSNQPQHF
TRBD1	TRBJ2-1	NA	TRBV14	TGTGCCAGCAGCCGGACAGGGAGCTCCTACAATGAGCAGTTCTTC	CASSRTGSSYNEQFF
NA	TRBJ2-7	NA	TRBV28	TGTGCCAGCAGTCGCGCCGACTACGAGCAGTACTTC	CASSRADYEQYF
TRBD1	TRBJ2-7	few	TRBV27	TGTGCCAGCGGACTGACAGGGAGCCTATGGGAGCAGTACTTC	CASGLTGSLWEQYF
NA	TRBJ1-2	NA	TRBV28	TGTGCCAGCAGGGGGAACAGGGTGGGGAACTATGGCTACACCTTC	CASRGNRVGNYGYTF
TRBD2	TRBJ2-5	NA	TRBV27	TGTGCCAGCAGTTTATTCCCGCCGAGCGGGAGAGAGACCCAGTACTTC	CASSLFPPSGRETQYF
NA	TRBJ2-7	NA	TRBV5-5	TGTGCCAGCAGCGCGCGACAGGCCACAACCCTTTCCTACGAGCAGTACTTC	CASSARQATTLSYEQYF
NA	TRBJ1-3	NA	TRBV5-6	TGTGCCAGCAGTTTCGGGGACACCATATATTTT	CASSFGDTIYF
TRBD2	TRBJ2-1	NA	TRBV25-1	TGTGCCAGCAGTAAAGCGGGGGGTCTCCTCTACAATGAGCAGTTCTTC	CASSKAGGLLYNEQFF
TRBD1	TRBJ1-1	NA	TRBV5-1	TGCGCCAGTACCTCGACAGGGGGCGACACTGAAGCTTTCTTT	CASTSTGGDTEAFF
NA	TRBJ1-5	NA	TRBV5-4	TGTGCCAGCAGCTTGGGGGCAGAGATCAATCAGCCCCAGCATTTT	CASSLGAEINQPQHF
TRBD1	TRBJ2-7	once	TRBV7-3	TGTGCCAGCAGCGTGGACAGGGGTGGCGAGCAGTACTTC	CASSVDRGGEQYF
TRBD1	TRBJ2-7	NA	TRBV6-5	TGTGCCAGCAGTTACCGGCGACAGGGTTCCTACGAGCAGTACTTC	CASSYRRQGSYEQYF
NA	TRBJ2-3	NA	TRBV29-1	TGCAGCGTTGTGGACTATACAAGCACAGATACGCAGTATTTT	CSVVDYTSTDTQYF
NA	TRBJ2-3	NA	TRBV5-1	TGCGCCAGCAGCTACTTACAGGGTGACTTGGGTACGCAGTATTTT	CASSYLQGDLGTQYF
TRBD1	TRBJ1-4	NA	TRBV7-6	TGTGCCAGCAGCAGTTACAGGGGGAGGGACGAAAAACTGTTTTTT	CASSSYRGRDEKLFF
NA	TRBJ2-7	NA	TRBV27	TGTGCCAGCAGTTTTGCCAGGGGTAACTACGAGCAGTACTTC	CASSFARGNYEQYF
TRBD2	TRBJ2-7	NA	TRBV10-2	TGCGCCAGCGGACCACTAGCGGGAGTTGCCTACGAGCAGTACTTC	CASGPLAGVAYEQYF
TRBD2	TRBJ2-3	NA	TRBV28	TGTGCCAGCACCTCCCGACTAGCGGGAGCTGTAGATACGCAGTATTTT	CASTSRLAGAVDTQYF